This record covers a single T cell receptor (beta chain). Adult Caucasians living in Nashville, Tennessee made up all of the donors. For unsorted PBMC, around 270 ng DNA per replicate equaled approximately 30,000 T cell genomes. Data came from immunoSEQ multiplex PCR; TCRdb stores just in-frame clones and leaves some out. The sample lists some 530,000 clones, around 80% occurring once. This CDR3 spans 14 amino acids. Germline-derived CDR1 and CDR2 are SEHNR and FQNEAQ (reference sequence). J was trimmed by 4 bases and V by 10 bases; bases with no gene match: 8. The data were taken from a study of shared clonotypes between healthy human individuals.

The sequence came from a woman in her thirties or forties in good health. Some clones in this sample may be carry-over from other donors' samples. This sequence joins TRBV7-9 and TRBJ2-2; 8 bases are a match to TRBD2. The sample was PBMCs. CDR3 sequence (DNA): TGTGCCATCAAGGGACTAGTGGGCACCGGGGAGCTGTTTTTT. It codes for CAIKGLVGTGELFF.